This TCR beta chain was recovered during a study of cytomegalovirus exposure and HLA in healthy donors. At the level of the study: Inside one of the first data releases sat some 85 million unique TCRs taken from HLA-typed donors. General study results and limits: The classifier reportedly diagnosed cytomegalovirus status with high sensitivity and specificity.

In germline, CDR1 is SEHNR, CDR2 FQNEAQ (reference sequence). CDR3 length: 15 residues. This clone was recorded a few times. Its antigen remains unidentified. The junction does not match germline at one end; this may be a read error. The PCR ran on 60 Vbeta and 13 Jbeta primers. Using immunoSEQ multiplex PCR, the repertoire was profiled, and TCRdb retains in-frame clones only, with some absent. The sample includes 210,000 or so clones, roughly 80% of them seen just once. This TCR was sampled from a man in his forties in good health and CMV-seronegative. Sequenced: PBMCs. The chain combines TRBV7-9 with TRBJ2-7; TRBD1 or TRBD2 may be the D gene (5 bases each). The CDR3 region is CSSSLAQGSGYEQYF. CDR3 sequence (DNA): TGTTCCAGCAGCTTAGCGCAGGGTTCGGGCTACGAGCAGTACTTC.